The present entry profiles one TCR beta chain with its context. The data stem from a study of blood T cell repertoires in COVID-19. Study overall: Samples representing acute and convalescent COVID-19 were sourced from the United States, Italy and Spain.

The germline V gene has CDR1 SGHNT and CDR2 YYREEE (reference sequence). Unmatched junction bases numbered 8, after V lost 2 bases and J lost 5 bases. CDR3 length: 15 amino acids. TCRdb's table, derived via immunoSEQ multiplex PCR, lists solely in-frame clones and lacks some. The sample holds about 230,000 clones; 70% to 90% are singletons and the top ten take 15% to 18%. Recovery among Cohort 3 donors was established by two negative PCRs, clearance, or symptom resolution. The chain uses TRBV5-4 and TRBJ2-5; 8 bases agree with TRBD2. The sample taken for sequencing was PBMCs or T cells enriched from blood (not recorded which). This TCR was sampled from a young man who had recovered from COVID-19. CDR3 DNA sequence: TGTGCCAGCAGCTTCCCGACTAGCGCGACGGAGACCCAGTACTTC. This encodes CASSFPTSATETQYF.